These 21 T cell receptor beta chains came from one sample sequenced in a study of cytomegalovirus exposure and HLA in healthy donors (dated by TCRdb to 2015 to 2018). The library was made by the immunoSEQ multiplex PCR assay. The multiplex PCR relied on a mix of 60 forward primers for TCR Vbeta segments and 13 reverse primers for TCR Jbeta segments. The clones in this table, taken by TCRdb from immuneACCESS, are in-frame only. Not every clone is retained; where verified, under half of the shortfall comes from an unresolved V gene, and the cause of the rest is unknown. This sample is represented by approximately 130,000 clones; 85% of them were singletons. The ten top clones hold under 7% of the sample. Sequencing used PBMCs. Receptors originate from a woman aged 30 to 39 in good health and CMV-seropositive.

Only a few counts were recorded for this clone. The rearrangement joins TRBV6-5 to TRBJ1-1; D perhaps matches TRBD1 (5 bases). Germline assignment: CDR1 MNHEY and CDR2 SVGAGI. The CDR3 has 12 amino acids. Trimming took off 9 bases at V and 3 bases at J, with 11 bases between the two ends. CDR3 loop: CASQRGYTEAFF. CDR3 DNA sequence: TGTGCCAGTCAGCGGGGGTACACTGAAGCTTTCTTT.

The chain combines TRBV7-6 with TRBJ2-1; tentatively, D is TRBD2 (6 bases). The CDR3 extends over 11 amino acids. Trimming removed 10 bases at V and 10 bases at J, with 14 bases between. Germline CDR1 and CDR2: SGHVS and FNYEAQ. CDR3 loop: CAIQDAGEQFF. CDR3 bases: TGTGCCATCCAGGATGCGGGGGAGCAGTTCTTC.

The chain joins TRBV5-1 to TRBJ2-3; 9 nucleotides align to TRBD2. V trimming: 4 bases; J trimming: 0 bases; junction bases outside the gene matches: 6. The CDR3 is 16 residues long. From germline, CDR1 is SGHRS and CDR2 YFSETQ. The CDR3 DNA reads TGCGCCAGCAGCCAACCTACTAGCGGGAGCACAGATACGCAGTATTTT. Protein: CASSQPTSGSTDTQYF.

The chain couples TRBV4-1 to TRBJ1-1, with D unclear. The V end lost 4 bases, the J end lost 4 bases, and 13 bases lay between the germline ends. CDR1 is MGHRA, CDR2 YSYEKL, per germline. The CDR3 consists of 14 residues. The CDR3 nucleotides read TGCGCCAGCAGCCGTGAGGGAGATTTCACTGAAGCTTTCTTT. It specifies CASSREGDFTEAFF.

The J gene is TRBJ2-1, the V gene TRBV19, with TRBD1 matching over 7 bases. Per the germline V gene, CDR1 is LNHDA and CDR2 is SQIVND (reference sequence). The trim removed 7 bases at V and 5 bases at J, leaving 5 bases unmatched. CDR3 size: 13 residues. The CDR3 DNA reads TGTGCCAGTACCCCACAGGGGAACAATGAGCAGTTCTTC. The encoded protein is CASTPQGNNEQFF.

V gene TRBV19 combines with J gene TRBJ1-2; 8 positions agree with TRBD1. This CDR3 region has 16 residues. Germline V gene lookup returns CDR1 LNHDA and CDR2 SQIVND (reference sequence). V shed 8 bases and J 2 bases; nucleotides not matched to a gene: 13. CDR3 amino acids: CASQTTTTGGNYGYTF. The CDR3 coding sequence is TGTGCCAGTCAAACAACCACTACAGGGGGGAACTATGGCTACACCTTC.

The genes are TRBV5-4 and TRBJ1-4; TRBD1 agrees at 9 bases. Germline CDR1 and CDR2: SGHNT and YYREEE (reference sequence). With 1 base clipped from V and 7 bases from J, the junction kept 5 bases outside the gene matches. The CDR3 spans 15 residues. The CDR3 DNA reads as TGTGCCAGCAGCTTGCGGGGACAGGGCGTTGAAAAACTGTTTTTT. As protein: CASSLRGQGVEKLFF.

The chain employs TRBV19 and TRBJ2-3; 9 bases map to TRBD2. Germline CDR1 is LNHDA and CDR2 is SQIVND (reference sequence). The CDR3 sequence is 15 residues long. The V gene end was trimmed by 6 bases and the J gene end by 5 bases; junction bases not matched to a gene: 9. The CDR3 protein is CASRLAGGRGDTQYF. In nucleotides, the CDR3 is TGTGCCAGTAGGCTCGCGGGGGGGCGAGGAGATACGCAGTATTTT.

This clone occurred a few times. The chain links TRBV28 to TRBJ2-1, with D possibly matching TRBD2 (5 bases). Trimming shortened V by 1 base and J by 10 bases, and 20 bases separated the two germline ends. The CDR3 runs 16 residues. Germline values: CDR1 MDHEN, CDR2 SYDVKM. CDR3 protein: CASSLSVSVRGNEQFF. CDR3 sequence (DNA): TGTGCCAGCAGTTTATCGGTCTCCGTTCGGGGAAACGAGCAGTTCTTC.

The rearrangement joins TRBV27 to TRBJ1-2, with 9 bases aligning to TRBD1. Per the germline V gene, CDR1 is MNHEY and CDR2 is SMNVEV (reference sequence). The J segment lost 6 bases and the V segment lost 0 bases, leaving 2 bases of the junction unmatched. The CDR3 has 14 amino acids. CDR3 bases: TGTGCCAGCAGTTTATCGGGGACAGGGAATGGCTACACCTTC. This encodes CASSLSGTGNGYTF.

The rearrangement links TRBV7-9 to TRBJ2-1, with D hard to call. CDR3 length: 11 amino acids. From germline, CDR1 is SEHNR and CDR2 FQNEAQ (reference sequence). Trimming shortened V by 4 bases and J by 8 bases, and 6 bases separated the two germline ends. This chain's CDR3 is CASSSVYEQFF. The CDR3 bases are TGTGCCAGCAGCTCGGTGTATGAGCAGTTCTTC.

The rearrangement joins TRBV7-9 to TRBJ1-5, with D tentatively TRBD1 (5 bases). V lost 3 bases and J lost 1, with 10 bases in between. CDR3 size: 15 residues. CDR1 is SEHNR and CDR2 is FQNEAQ in the germline V gene (reference sequence). The CDR3 sequence: CASSLGGGSNQPQHF. The CDR3 DNA is TGTGCCAGCAGCTTGGGTGGGGGGAGCAATCAGCCCCAGCATTTT.

This chain joins TRBV28 and TRBJ2-5; 7 bases fit TRBD1. The V segment lost 5 bases and the J segment 7 bases; nucleotides outside the gene matches: 7. This CDR3 has 13 residues. Per germline, CDR1 MDHEN and CDR2 SYDVKM. In DNA, the CDR3 is TGTGCCAGCAGTACCCAGGGGGTAGGGACCCAGTACTTC. Its protein product is CASSTQGVGTQYF.

This clone has only one observation. The chain recombines TRBV7-9 with TRBJ1-1; tentative D call: TRBD1 (6 bases). V was clipped by 5 bases and J by 2 bases, with 15 bases between them. The CDR3 runs to 15 residues. CDR1 and CDR2 (germline): SEHNR, FQNEAQ (reference sequence). CDR3 residues: CASSLSTGSNTEAFF. Here the CDR3 DNA reads TGTGCCAGCAGCCTTTCAACAGGGAGTAACACTGAAGCTTTCTTT.

The V and J genes are TRBV7-9 and TRBJ1-1; weak D call: TRBD1 (6 bases). Looked up from germline, CDR1 is SEHNR and CDR2 is FQNEAQ (reference sequence). The CDR3 has 13 residues. Trimming removed 2 bases at V and 8 bases at J, with 12 bases between. As DNA, the CDR3 is TGTGCCAGCAGCTTATCGACAGGCGCGGAAGCTTTCTTT. Its protein is CASSLSTGAEAFF.

The chain employs TRBV6-5 and TRBJ2-2, with D tentatively TRBD1 (5 bases). V was shortened by 4 bases and J by 0 bases, with 9 bases between the two germline ends. The CDR3 contains 15 residues. Germline CDR1 MNHEY, CDR2 SVGAGI. The CDR3 here is CASSSDSANTGELFF. The CDR3 nucleotides read TGTGCCAGCAGTTCCGACAGTGCGAACACCGGGGAGCTGTTTTTT.

This clone was seen once. This chain joins TRBV5-1 and TRBJ2-1; 16 bases line up with TRBD2. CDR3 length: 17 residues. Germline V gene sequence: CDR1 SGHRS, CDR2 YFSETQ. Losses at the gene ends were 5 bases for V and 4 bases for J; bases not matched to a gene: 6. In nucleotides, the CDR3 is TGCGCCAGCAGGGGACTAGCGGGGGGGCTAGGGTACAATGAGCAGTTCTTC. Its protein is CASRGLAGGLGYNEQFF.

This clone came up once. The J gene is TRBJ2-2, the V gene TRBV14; TRBD2 matches 13 bases. J lost 5 bases, V lost 5 bases, and 5 bases had no gene match. Germline CDR1 and CDR2: SGHDN and FVKESK. The CDR3 has 16 amino acids. Here the CDR3 reads CASSFRLAGGTGELFF. The CDR3 region has the DNA TGTGCCAGCAGCTTCAGACTAGCGGGGGGAACCGGGGAGCTGTTTTTT.

The chain carries TRBV4-1 and TRBJ2-3, with a tentative D call TRBD1 (6 bases). V gave up 5 bases and J gave up 3 bases, with 18 bases separating them. Germline V gene lookup returns CDR1 MGHRA and CDR2 YSYEKL. This CDR3 is 16 amino acids long. CDR3 sequence reads: CASSKPGTSETDTQYF. CDR3 nucleotide sequence: TGCGCCAGCAGCAAGCCTGGGACATCGGAAACAGATACGCAGTATTTT.

The chain carries TRBV5-1 and TRBJ1-1; TRBD1 is a possible D gene (5 bases). This CDR3 spans 13 amino acids. Trimming removed 2 bases at V and 5 bases at J, with 10 bases between. Germline CDR1 and CDR2: SGHRS and YFSETQ. The CDR3 is CASSLSGGTEAFF. The CDR3 DNA is TGCGCCAGCAGCTTATCGGGGGGGACTGAAGCTTTCTTT.

The rearrangement joins TRBV28 to TRBJ2-1; TRBD2 aligns across 11 bases. From germline, CDR1 is MDHEN and CDR2 SYDVKM. The CDR3 spans 16 residues. With 5 bases clipped from V and 3 bases from J, the junction kept 6 bases outside the gene matches. DNA for the CDR3: TGTGCCAGCAGTCCGCCGGGACTAGCGGTCTACAATGAGCAGTTCTTC. It yields the protein CASSPPGLAVYNEQFF.